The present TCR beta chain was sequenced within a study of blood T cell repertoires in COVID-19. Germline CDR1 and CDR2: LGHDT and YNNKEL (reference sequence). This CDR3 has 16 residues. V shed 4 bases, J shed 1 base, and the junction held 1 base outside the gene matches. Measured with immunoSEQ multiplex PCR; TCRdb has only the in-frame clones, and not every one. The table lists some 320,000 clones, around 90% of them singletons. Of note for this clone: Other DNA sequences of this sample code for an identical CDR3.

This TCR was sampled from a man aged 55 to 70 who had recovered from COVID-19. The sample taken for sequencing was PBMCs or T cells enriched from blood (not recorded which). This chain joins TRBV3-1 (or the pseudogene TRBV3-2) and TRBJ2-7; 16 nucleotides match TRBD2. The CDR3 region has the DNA TGTGCCAGCAGCCCGGGACTAGCGGGAGGGTCCTACGAGCAGTACTTC. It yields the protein CASSPGLAGGSYEQYF.